This TCR beta chain was obtained from a study of shared clonotypes between healthy human individuals (dated by TCRdb to 2020 to 2021). The study in broad terms: Two women and a few men aged 18 to 49 years were included in the cohort. For each donor, CD4 naive and CD4 memory were each run on three plates, CD8 naive on two plates, and CD8 memory on one plate. Blood TCR repertoires of a handful of healthy adults were deeply sequenced to estimate repertoire size and the extent of clonotype sharing between individuals. Libraries were prepared and TCR repertoires were sequenced by different laboratories using diverse techniques, in order to increase sequencing depth and limit assay-specific biases. Each donor's leukapheresis produced roughly between roughly 0.85 and 9.5 billion PBMCs.

In the case of this clone: Its antigen is currently not known. No qualities accompany the bases; no much larger clone lies one base away.

TCR CDR3 regions were amplified from genomic DNA by multiplex PCR using the deep immunoSEQ assay. For each cell subset, the extracted genomic DNA was distributed evenly across all wells of several immunoSEQ 96-well plates, and each plate served as one replicate. For sorted subsets, approximately 210 ng of genomic DNA, equivalent to around 30,000 T cell genomes, went into each replicate PCR. The purified libraries were quantified using a Qubit 3.0 fluorometer, sized with a Bioanalyzer 2100, and then quantified again using the KAPA Library Quantification kit. Every immunoSEQ 96-well plate was sequenced on a separate single-read 150-cycle Illumina NextSeq 550 flow cell. The paper's processing steps were these. Because the immunoSEQ output included only junctional sequences and no quality scores, the filtering could not be the same as the filtering used for full-length reads. To assign V/J genes and CDR3, sequences were annotated against IMGT germline references using PyIR, a Python wrapper for IgBLAST v1.9. Reads were filtered out if the reads had weak V/J assignments (E-value above 1e-6), no CDR3, stop codons, out-of-frame junctions, or ambiguous translated residues. V3J clonotypes were defined by identical inferred V gene, J gene, and CDR3 amino acid sequence. Percentage overlap between repertoires was computed as shared unique clonotypes divided by the size of the smaller repertoire. Three approaches were used to assess repertoire richness: RTK rarefaction, the Chao1 estimator, and Recon v2.1 estimates of unobserved clonotypes. Generation probabilities were computed with OLGA for all TCRbeta clonotypes obtained by the gDNA method from four donors. The clones in this table, taken by TCRdb from immuneACCESS, are in-frame only. Not every clone is retained; where verified, under half of the shortfall comes from an unresolved V gene, and the cause of the rest is unknown. That table supplies the V and J calls and clone size; D and trimming were determined from the DNA. The sample table contains 550,000 to 700,000 clones; only one count was recorded for roughly 72% of them. The top ten constitute around 1.8% of the sample.

Healthy HIV-negative adults with no recently reported acute infections or vaccinations were included as donors. Every donor was a Caucasian adult living in Nashville, Tennessee, USA. CD4+ T cells were enriched through magnetic negative selection, after which naive cells were positively selected on CD45RA and the remaining negative fraction served as the memory subset. After blood collection by leukapheresis, PBMCs were isolated using Ficoll-Histopaque density gradient centrifugation and then cryopreserved in the vapor phase of liquid nitrogen. Purity and quantity of every magnetically sorted T cell population were checked by analytical flow cytometry. Genomic DNA was isolated from every sorted fraction and measured by UV absorbance on a Nanodrop 2000c. The investigation overall reported the following: Rarefaction of sorted-subset datasets indicated incomplete sequencing despite the large sequencing depth. Sharing across a handful of donors was observed for 5% to 6.5% of naive CD4, 3% to 4% of naive CD8, about 2.3% of memory CD4, and about 0.4% of memory CD8 clonotypes. Sampling was limited to blood, and TCR repertoires in tissue likely differ from TCR repertoires in blood. Larger estimated clonotype richness was generally found for naive subsets than for memory subsets. Clonotypes shared by all four sorted-subset donors showed higher generation probabilities than non-shared clonotypes. Pairwise subsampling led to the expectation that sequencing depth would affect the degree of clonotype sharing among donors. The genetic and exposure-history diversity represented was limited by the small number of donors.

V and J are trimmed by 6 bases and 8 bases, and the gene matches miss 10 bases of the junction. Per the germline V gene, SGHAT is the CDR1 and FQNNGV is the CDR2. There are 15 amino acids in the CDR3, from cysteine to phenylalanine inclusive. Of all the DNA, just the CDR3 is kept, 45 bases in frame from base 1. The sequenced material came from memory CD4+ T cells sorted from blood. The cell subset or site label, read with the paper, signifies: CD45RA-negative fraction. The V and J segments used are TRBV11-2 and TRBJ2-1; 10 central bases correspond to TRBD2. The clonotype was recovered from a woman aged 30 to 39 in good health. For the CDR3, the sequence is CASRQLAGVAHEQFF. DNA sequence: TGTGCCAGCAGACAGCTAGCGGGAGTGGCCCATGAGCAGTTCTTC.